This record concerns one TCR beta chain sequence. This sample is part of a study of blood T cell repertoires in COVID-19. Turning to the study itself: PBMCs, B-cell-depleted T cells, or T cells provided the cDNA or gDNA that made up the material.

Measured with immunoSEQ multiplex PCR; TCRdb has only the in-frame clones, and not every one. The table shows 200,000 to 250,000 clones, with roughly 77% occurring only once. The V gene's germline CDR1 is SGHTA and CDR2 FQGTGA. CDR3 size: 13 residues. Trimming shortened V by 5 bases and J by 5 bases, and 12 bases separated the two germline ends. This clonotype was obtained from a man in his forties or fifties who had recovered from COVID-19. The chain is built from TRBV7-3 and TRBJ1-1; tentative D call: TRBD1 (5 bases). The sequenced material came from PBMCs or T cells enriched from blood (not recorded which). For the CDR3, the DNA is TGTGCCAGCAGCACCAAGCGGGGGACTGAAGCTTTCTTT. Amino acid sequence: CASSTKRGTEAFF. The variable domain in full, completed from reference TRBV7-3 and TRBJ1-1, reads GAGVSQTPSNKVTEKGKYVELRCDPISGHTALYWYRQSLGQGPEFLIYFQGTGAADDSGLPNDRFFAVRPEGSVSTLKIQRTERGDSAVYLCASSTKRGTEAFFGQGTRLTVV.